Following are 16 T cell receptor beta chains from one sample sequenced in a study of a mutant IDH1 vaccine in newly diagnosed glioma. These TCRs are of unknown antigen specificity. Clones were sequenced by immunoSEQ multiplex PCR, and TCRdb holds only the in-frame ones, with some missing. Of approximately 35,000 clones listed, roughly 88% are singletons. Time point indicated: week 23, last vaccination. One vaccine dose held 300 ug of mutant IDH1 20-mer peptide and came with topical imiquimod. Sequences were derived from PBMCs, sampled from a glioma patient whose treatment included an IDH1 peptide vaccine. All receptors come from a man aged 40-49 years with glioma.

V gene TRBV7-6 combines with J gene TRBJ1-2, with D tentatively TRBD1 (6 bases). CDR1 SGHVS and CDR2 FNYEAQ come from the germline V gene. The CDR3 runs to 13 residues. Trimming cost V 5 bases and J 4 bases, with 11 bases left between them. Here the CDR3 DNA reads TGTGCCAGCAGCCCCGGGACAAGCTATGGCTACACCTTC. Protein: CASSPGTSYGYTF.

This chain uses TRBV4-2 with TRBJ2-2; tentatively, D is TRBD2 (6 bases). Germline lookup yields CDR1 LGHNA and CDR2 YNFKEQ. V gave up 2 bases and J gave up 5 bases, with 12 bases separating them. The CDR3 has 15 residues. CDR3 sequence reads: CASSQSASGTGELFF. CDR3 coding DNA: TGTGCCAGCAGCCAAAGCGCCAGCGGGACCGGGGAGCTGTTTTTT.

V is TRBV25-1 and J is TRBJ2-2; tentative D call: TRBD1 (5 bases). With 3 bases removed from V and 1 base from J, the gap between germline ends came to 12 bases. This CDR3 has 16 amino acids. Germline CDR1 reads MGHDK; CDR2 reads SYGVNS. CDR3 in DNA: TGTGCCAGCAGTGAGGGGCAATCACTGAACACCGGGGAGCTGTTTTTT. This encodes CASSEGQSLNTGELFF.

CDR3 nucleotides: TGTGCCTCTGGGGGACAGGGTGGCCAGCCCCAGCATTTT. Protein sequence: CASGGQGGQPQHF. The chain uses TRBV2 and TRBJ1-5, with 9 nucleotides matching TRBD1. V gave up 11 bases and J gave up 7 bases; unmatched junction bases: 9. The length of the CDR3 is 13 residues. Germline V gene data show CDR1 as SNHLY and CDR2 as FYNNEI.

The J gene is TRBJ2-2, the V gene TRBV30; 9 bases agree with TRBD1. This CDR3 is 13 amino acids long. The J segment lost 5 bases and the V segment lost 3 bases, leaving 1 base of the junction unmatched. Germline V gives CDR1 GTSNPN, CDR2 SVGIG (reference sequence). The DNA for the CDR3 is TGTGCCTGGAGGGACAGGGGAACCGGGGAGCTGTTTTTT. Protein product: CAWRDRGTGELFF.

On this clone: Mismatch with germline at one junction end may stem from a read error. The rearrangement links TRBV19 to TRBJ1-1, with 9 bases matching TRBD1. Germline-derived CDR1 and CDR2 are LNHDA and SQIVND (reference sequence). The CDR3 spans 14 residues. The CDR3 here is CASSLGTGNNEAFF. DNA for the CDR3: TGTGCCAGTAGTTTAGGGACAGGGAACAATGAAGCTTTCTTT.

This chain uses TRBV28 with TRBJ1-1; D not certain. Germline CDR1 is MDHEN and CDR2 is SYDVKM. CDR3 length: 12 amino acids. Trimming took 8 bases from V and 1 from J, leaving 8 bases between them. Here the CDR3 reads CASDEKNTEAFF. CDR3 DNA: TGTGCCAGCGACGAGAAGAACACTGAAGCTTTCTTT.

The chain recombines TRBV5-1 with TRBJ2-3; no firm D call. Trimming took 2 bases from V and 6 from J, leaving 10 bases between them. The CDR3 spans 13 residues. The germline V gene has CDR1 SGHRS and CDR2 YFSETQ. CDR3 sequence (DNA): TGCGCCAGCAGCTTCGCGTCGGGTGATACGCAGTATTTT. Protein product: CASSFASGDTQYF.

The chain is built from TRBV7-8 and TRBJ2-2; TRBD1 matches 9 bases. V lost 1 base to trimming and J lost 7 bases; unmatched junction nucleotides: 10. The CDR3 runs to 17 residues. In germline, CDR1 is SGHVS, CDR2 FQNEAQ. This CDR3 reads CASSLEPGTGLGGELFF. DNA of the CDR3: TGTGCCAGCAGCTTAGAGCCCGGGACAGGGTTGGGCGGGGAGCTGTTTTTT.

This chain uses TRBV13 with TRBJ2-7, with a possible D match to TRBD1 (5 bases). V lost 0 bases and J 2 bases, leaving 11 bases between the germline ends. This CDR3 is built from 15 residues. Germline V gives CDR1 PRHDT, CDR2 FYEKMQ (reference sequence). The CDR3 coding sequence is TGTGCCAGCAGCTTAGGCTACGGCAGGGCCTACGAGCAGTACTTC. It is translated as CASSLGYGRAYEQYF. Looking up the rest from reference TRBV13 and TRBJ2-7 gives the full variable domain: AAGVIQSPRHLIKEKRETATLKCYPIPRHDTVYWYQQGPGQDPQFLISFYEKMQSDKGSIPDRFSAQQFSDYHSELNMSSLELGDSALYFCASSLGYGRAYEQYFGPGTRLTVT.

The chain joins TRBV28 to TRBJ2-1; TRBD2 matches 11 bases. The CDR3 totals 16 residues. In germline, CDR1 is MDHEN, CDR2 SYDVKM. The trim removed 6 bases at V and 10 bases at J, leaving 14 bases unmatched. The CDR3 bases are TGTGCCAGCAGCCGCCCCGGGACTAGCGGCCTCCGGGAGCAGTTCTTC. This encodes CASSRPGTSGLREQFF.

This clone was found once. V is TRBV9 and J is TRBJ2-1; TRBD2 might be the D (5 bases). Deletions cut 0 bases from V and 1 base from J, with 8 bases between. CDR3 length equals 15 residues. The germline V gene has CDR1 SGDLS and CDR2 YYNGEE. CDR3 sequence: CASSVAGWSYNEQFF. The CDR3 nucleotides read TGTGCCAGCAGCGTAGCGGGGTGGTCCTACAATGAGCAGTTCTTC.

CDR3 sequence reads: CASSAETQYF. CDR3 bases: TGTGCCAGCAGCGCAGAGACCCAGTACTTC. This chain links TRBV21-1 with TRBJ2-5. TRBV21-1 is assigned pseudogene status. This CDR3 spans 10 amino acids.

The chain links TRBV9 to TRBJ2-3, with 9 bases identical to TRBD1. Germline V lookup: CDR1 SGDLS, CDR2 YYNGEE. J lost 2 bases, V lost 3 bases, and 4 bases had no gene match. The CDR3 extends over 15 amino acids. CDR3 region: CASSAGTGFTDTQYF. CDR3 nucleotide sequence: TGTGCCAGCAGCGCCGGGACAGGGTTCACAGATACGCAGTATTTT.

The chain links TRBV29-1 to TRBJ1-1; D gene ambiguous. V was trimmed by 6 bases and J by 4 bases, leaving 15 bases between them. Germline V lookup: CDR1 SQVTM, CDR2 ANQGSEA. The CDR3 runs to 13 residues. The CDR3 region is CSVAIGSGTEAFF. CDR3 in DNA: TGCAGCGTCGCGATCGGGTCAGGCACTGAAGCTTTCTTT. Complete variable domain (other parts from reference TRBV29-1 and TRBJ1-1): SAVISQKPSRDICQRGTSLTIQCQVDSQVTMMFWYRQQPGQSLTLIATANQGSEATYESGFVIDKFPISRPNLTFSTLTVSNMSPEDSSIYLCSVAIGSGTEAFFGQGTRLTVV.

This chain connects TRBV4-1 to TRBJ2-1; D unclear. The CDR3 is 14 residues long. From germline, CDR1 is MGHRA and CDR2 YSYEKL. The V and J ends lost 3 bases and 7 bases respectively, with 13 bases between them. CDR3 sequence: CASSHFTTDNEQFF. CDR3 DNA sequence: TGCGCCAGCAGCCACTTTACGACGGATAATGAGCAGTTCTTC.